One T cell receptor (beta chain) is described in this entry. Its specificity is unknown. Clones were read by immunoSEQ multiplex PCR, and TCRdb kept only the in-frame ones, dropping some. The sample carries some 4,000 clones, roughly 71% recorded once. The junction had 9 bases not matched to a gene; V was cut back by 1 base and J by 4 bases. In germline, CDR1 is LGHNA, CDR2 YSLEER. This CDR3 region has 17 residues. The sample comes from a study of T cell repertoires in ileal Crohn's disease. Whole-study context: Surgery for a complication: stricturing in approximately 60%, penetrating in 39%. Whole-study results and caveats: Mucosal expansions were suggested to be mainly CD8 T cells. Endoscopic recurrence occurred in every patient whose clonality exceeded 26.8%.

Sample: ileal tissue. This sequence was found in an adult with Crohn's disease. The chain joins TRBV4-3 to TRBJ2-1; TRBD2 matches 8 bases. The DNA of the CDR3 is TGCGCCAGCAGCCAAGCTTGGGCGGGGGGTATTTACAATGAGCAGTTCTTC. Translation: CASSQAWAGGIYNEQFF.